Presented here are 2 T cell receptor beta chains from one specimen sequenced in a study of control samples from healthy donors and cancer patients (dated by TCRdb to between 2020 and 2021). The library was generated by the immunoSEQ multiplex PCR assay. The table comes from immuneACCESS by way of TCRdb, which keeps in-frame sequences with V and J called. Part of the clones is missing from these tables; in studies checked, under half for an unresolved V gene and the rest for unknown reasons. This sample lists about 130,000 clones; 85% to 95% were detected once. More than 6.5% of the sample is taken by the ten largest. Source material: blood. All receptors derive from a man between 18 and 29 years old in good health.

V is TRBV7-9 and J is TRBJ1-2; 8 nucleotides agree with TRBD1. The CDR3 loop spans 15 amino acids. The V segment lost 6 bases and the J segment 6 bases; nucleotides outside the gene matches: 12. Germline CDR1 SEHNR, CDR2 FQNEAQ (reference sequence). Written as DNA, the CDR3 is TGTGCCAGCAGTCCCGGACAGGGCTCCGTTGATGGCTACACCTTC. Protein sequence: CASSPGQGSVDGYTF.

This clone has just a few counts. The chain's CDR3 is CASSQADRGNSPLHF. CDR3 bases: TGCGCCAGCAGCCAAGCGGACAGGGGAAATTCACCCCTCCACTTT. The gene calls are TRBV4-1 and TRBJ1-6; 9 bases align to TRBD1. CDR3 size: 15 residues. Trimming at V came to 1 base and at J to 7 bases, leaving 2 bases not matched to a gene. The V gene's germline CDR1 is MGHRA and CDR2 YSYEKL.